Listed here are 25 T cell receptor beta chains from one sample, sequenced in a study of CD8 T cells in Susac syndrome. About 0.45 to 1 ug RNA was reverse transcribed with random hexamers. Using its own MiXCR run on the immunoSEQ multiplex PCR reads, TCRdb lists one record per CDR3 protein. This table has about 200,000 distinct CDR3 sequences, 90% to 95% appearing once. The sample consisted of CD4+ T cells from PBMCs. The receptors stem from a human donor with multiple sclerosis.

This clonotype has just a few counts. The chain links TRBV19 to TRBJ1-5; 9 nucleotides align to TRBD1. CDR3 size: 13 residues. The germline CDR1 and CDR2 sequences are LNHDA and SQIVND (reference sequence). J was trimmed by 5 bases and V by 5 bases; bases with no gene match: 1. For the CDR3, the DNA is TGTGCCAGTAGTCGGACAGGGGATCAGCCCCAGCATTTT. Translating it yields CASSRTGDQPQHF.

This clonotype was detected once. This chain connects TRBV9 to TRBJ2-4; possibly TRBD2 for D (6 bases). This CDR3 spans 13 amino acids. Trimming removed 7 bases at V and 7 bases at J, with 15 bases between. Per germline, CDR1 SGDLS and CDR2 YYNGEE. The CDR3 bases are TGTGCCAGCGCAAGCGGGCCCCTCAACATTCAGTACTTC. Amino acid sequence: CASASGPLNIQYF.

This clonotype was observed once. V and J are TRBV6-2 or TRBV6-3 and TRBJ2-1; D gene unclear. Germline-derived CDR1 and CDR2 are MNHEY and SVGEGT. The V end lost 2 bases, the J end lost 6 bases, and 8 bases lay between the germline ends. The CDR3 sequence is 13 residues long. CDR3 region: CASSYPYLNEQFF. The CDR3 DNA follows: TGTGCCAGCAGTTACCCGTATCTCAATGAGCAGTTCTTC.

The rearrangement links TRBV6-6 to TRBJ2-7; no clear D. The CDR3 is 14 amino acids. V was pared by 7 bases and J by 0 bases, with 13 bases between. Germline lookup yields CDR1 MNHNY and CDR2 SVGAGI (reference sequence). The CDR3: CASTRTAISYEQYF. As DNA, the CDR3 is TGTGCCAGCACCCGGACCGCAATCTCCTACGAGCAGTACTTC.

The chain recombines TRBV7-9 with TRBJ1-5; the D gene is possibly TRBD1 (5 bases). The V and J ends lost 1 base and 3 bases respectively, with 13 bases between them. This CDR3 has 16 residues. Germline V gives CDR1 SEHNR, CDR2 FQNEAQ (reference sequence). CDR3 bases: TGTGCCAGCAGCTTAGTTTCTGGGGGTGTCAATCAGCCCCAGCATTTT. This codes for CASSLVSGGVNQPQHF.

This rearrangement joins TRBV27 to TRBJ2-5; D remains unclear. The CDR3 extends over 11 amino acids. CDR1 and CDR2 (germline): MNHEY, SMNVEV (reference sequence). The CDR3 DNA sequence: TGTGCTAGCCTATGGGGAGAGACCCAGTACTTC. Its protein product is CASLWGETQYF.

The rearrangement links TRBV12-3 or TRBV12-4 to TRBJ2-7; 10 nucleotides agree with TRBD2. CDR3 length: 16 amino acids. Unmatched junction bases numbered 4, after V lost 1 base and J lost 1 base. In nucleotides, the CDR3 is TGTGCCAGCAGTTTAGTCGGACTAGCGGCTTCCTACGAGCAGTACTTC. Translated, it gives CASSLVGLAASYEQYF.

V usage is TRBV10-3 and J usage is TRBJ2-5; D is unclear. CDR1 is ENHRY and CDR2 is SYGVKD in the germline V gene. V lost 11 bases to trimming and J lost 1 base, with 8 bases between them. The CDR3 extends over 11 amino acids. The CDR3 loop is CAVGFQETQYF. CDR3 nucleotide sequence: TGTGCCGTCGGGTTCCAAGAGACCCAGTACTTC.

The J gene is TRBJ2-5, the V gene TRBV19; tentatively, D is TRBD1 (6 bases). Germline-derived CDR1 and CDR2 are LNHDA and SQIVND (reference sequence). This CDR3 region has 14 residues. The germline V and J ends were trimmed by 3 bases and 6 bases, with 14 bases remaining between them. CDR3 protein: CASSIRSQGKTQYF. The CDR3 nucleotides are TGTGCCAGTAGTATCCGATCGCAGGGGAAGACCCAGTACTTC.

The CDR3 DNA reads as TGTGCCAGCTCCAATCAACAGGGGAGCGGCTACACCTTC. Amino acid sequence: CASSNQQGSGYTF. J is TRBJ1-2 and V is TRBV6-5; 7 bases fit TRBD1. This CDR3 region has 13 residues. CDR1 MNHEY and CDR2 SVGAGI come from the germline V gene. J gave up 8 bases and V 8 bases, and 11 bases lay outside the gene matches.

In DNA, the CDR3 is TGTGCACGGAGGTGGACAGTGGGAACTGAAGCTTTCTTT. Protein sequence: CARRWTVGTEAFF. This chain links TRBV30 with TRBJ1-1; weak D call: TRBD1 (6 bases). This CDR3 is 13 amino acids long. Germline lookup yields CDR1 GTSNPN and CDR2 SVGIG (reference sequence).

The chain has TRBV4-1 and TRBJ1-1; 8 positions agree with TRBD1. The CDR3 runs 16 residues. Germline lookup yields CDR1 MGHRA and CDR2 YSYEKL. Unmatched junction bases numbered 13, after V lost 3 bases and J lost 7 bases. The CDR3 here is CASSQAVTGDHVEAFF. CDR3 DNA: TGCGCCAGCAGCCAGGCGGTGACAGGGGACCATGTTGAAGCTTTCTTT.

This clonotype appeared a few times. This chain joins TRBV30 and TRBJ1-1; D is ambiguous. V was shortened by 1 base and J by 3 bases, with 6 bases between the two germline ends. This CDR3 is 12 amino acids long. The germline CDR1 and CDR2 sequences are GTSNPN and SVGIG (reference sequence). The CDR3 loop reads CAWSGLYTEAFF. The CDR3 nucleotides read TGTGCCTGGAGTGGGTTGTACACTGAAGCTTTCTTT.

The CDR3 bases are TGTGCCAGCAGCCCCGGGTGGGGAATAGGTGGCTACACCTTC. It encodes CASSPGWGIGGYTF. The chain carries TRBV7-2 and TRBJ1-2, with unresolved D. This CDR3 is 14 amino acids long. Germline V CDR1 and CDR2: SGHTA, FQGNSA. Trimming took 5 bases from V and 7 from J, leaving 17 bases between them.

This clonotype appeared a single time. This sequence joins TRBV15 and TRBJ1-1; D is ambiguous. Per germline, CDR1 LNHNV and CDR2 YYDKDF (reference sequence). The length of the CDR3 is 13 residues. Trimming shortened V by 3 bases and J by 0 bases, and 5 bases separated the two germline ends. As DNA, the CDR3 is TGTGCCACCAGCAGGACGGTGAACACTGAAGCTTTCTTT. Protein: CATSRTVNTEAFF.

V gene TRBV18 combines with J gene TRBJ2-7; D is unclear. This CDR3 region has 13 residues. V lost 1 base and J 5 bases, leaving 9 bases between the germline ends. Germline CDR1 and CDR2: KGHSH and LQKENI. The CDR3, as DNA: TGTGCCAGCTCACCACAAACAGAAAACGAGCAGTACTTC. The encoded protein is CASSPQTENEQYF. The entire variable domain, with the rest obtained from reference TRBV18 and TRBJ2-7, is as follows: NAGVMQNPRHLVRRRGQEARLRCSPMKGHSHVYWYRQLPEEGLKFMVYLQKENIIDESGMPKERFSAEFPKEGPSILRIQQVVRGDSAAYFCASSPQTENEQYFGPGTRLTVT.

V usage is TRBV20-1 and J usage is TRBJ1-5; D is undetermined. V was clipped by 2 bases and J by 0 bases, with 11 bases between them. The CDR3 is made up of 15 amino acids. Germline CDR1 DFQATT, CDR2 SNEGSKA (reference sequence). In DNA, the CDR3 is TGCAGTGCTAGAACCTCAGGATATAGCAATCAGCCCCAGCATTTT. This translates into CSARTSGYSNQPQHF.

The chain uses TRBV7-2 and TRBJ2-1; D is possibly TRBD2 (5 bases). The length of the CDR3 is 11 residues. The V end lost 5 bases, the J end lost 12 bases, and 11 bases lay between the germline ends. Germline V CDR1 and CDR2: SGHTA, FQGNSA. The CDR3 sequence is CASSSSEGQFF. CDR3 DNA sequence: TGTGCCAGCAGCAGTTCTGAGGGGCAGTTCTTC.

The chain combines TRBV5-4 with TRBJ2-3; TRBD1 agrees at 7 bases. Germline lookup yields CDR1 SGHNT and CDR2 YYREEE (reference sequence). The CDR3 loop spans 15 amino acids. V gave up 3 bases and J gave up 2 bases; unmatched junction bases: 6. Written as DNA, the CDR3 is TGTGCCAGCAGCTCAATGACAGGGCCCACAGATACGCAGTATTTT. Protein product: CASSSMTGPTDTQYF.

This chain links TRBV12-3 or TRBV12-4 with TRBJ1-6; possible D gene TRBD1, 5 bases. V gave up 5 bases and J gave up 0 bases, with 14 bases separating them. CDR3 length: 17 residues. The CDR3 here is CASSPLGRGSYNSPLHF. CDR3 nucleotides: TGTGCCAGCAGTCCTCTTGGGAGGGGCTCCTATAATTCACCCCTCCACTTT.

This chain connects TRBV12-3 or TRBV12-4 to TRBJ1-2; D is ambiguous. The CDR3 length is 16 residues. Trimming took off 6 bases at V and 6 bases at J, with 23 bases between the two ends. The chain's CDR3 is CASSPMGGKDRHGYTF. CDR3 DNA sequence: TGTGCCAGCAGCCCAATGGGAGGCAAGGATCGTCATGGCTACACCTTC.

The chain combines TRBV3-1 with TRBJ1-1; D is undetermined. The V end lost 2 bases, the J end lost 3 bases, and 13 bases lay between the germline ends. The CDR3 contains 15 residues. Germline V gene data show CDR1 as LGHDT and CDR2 as YNNKEL (reference sequence). In DNA form, the CDR3 reads TGTGCCAGCAGCCAACCCCCTTCACGCGACACTGAAGCTTTCTTT. Its translation: CASSQPPSRDTEAFF.

This clonotype was picked up a small number of times. This chain uses TRBV7-2 with TRBJ2-7, with 7 bases lining up with TRBD2. J was trimmed by 3 bases and V by 4 bases; bases with no gene match: 3. The CDR3 covers 13 residues. CDR1 SGHTA and CDR2 FQGNSA come from the germline V gene. The DNA of the CDR3 is TGTGCCAGCAGCTCCGGCGGGGGCTACGAGCAGTACTTC. Protein sequence: CASSSGGGYEQYF.

CDR3 sequence: CSARTPGSFTDTQYF. CDR3 nucleotide sequence: TGCAGTGCTAGGACCCCGGGGAGCTTCACAGATACGCAGTATTTT. This chain joins TRBV20-1 and TRBJ2-3; TRBD2 is a possible D gene (5 bases). V lost 3 bases to trimming and J lost 2 bases, with 15 bases between them. The germline gives CDR1 DFQATT, CDR2 SNEGSKA (reference sequence). The CDR3 covers 15 residues.

This chain joins TRBV5-1 and TRBJ2-1, with unresolved D. The V end was cut by 7 bases, the J end by 7 bases, with 9 bases between. Germline loops: CDR1 SGHRS, CDR2 YFSETQ. The length of the CDR3 is 11 residues. CDR3 amino acids: CASHDLNEQFF. The CDR3 DNA reads TGCGCCAGCCATGACTTGAATGAGCAGTTCTTC. The full variable domain, its missing parts supplied by reference TRBV5-1 and TRBJ2-1, is KAGVTQTPRYLIKTRGQQVTLSCSPISGHRSVSWYQQTPGQGLQFLFEYFSETQRNKGNFPGRFSGRQFSNSRSEMNVSTLELGDSALYLCASHDLNEQFFGPGTRLTVL.